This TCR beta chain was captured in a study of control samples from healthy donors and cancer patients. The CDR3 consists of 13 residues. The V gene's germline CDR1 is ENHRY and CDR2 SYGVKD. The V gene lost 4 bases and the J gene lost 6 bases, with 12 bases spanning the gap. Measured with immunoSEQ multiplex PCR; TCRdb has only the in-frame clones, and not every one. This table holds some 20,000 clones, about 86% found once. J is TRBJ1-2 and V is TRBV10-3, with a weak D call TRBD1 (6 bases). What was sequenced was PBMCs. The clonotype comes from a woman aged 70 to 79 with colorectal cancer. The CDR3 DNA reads TGTGCCATCAGTGGTGGGGGGGGCGATGGCTACACCTTC. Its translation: CAISGGGGDGYTF.